The next 18 T cell receptor beta chains were all read from a single sample in a study of blood T cell repertoires in COVID-19. Sequencing used immunoSEQ multiplex PCR; TCRdb keeps in-frame clones, though not all of them. Of 180,000 or so clones in the sample, 65% to 85% were seen once. Sequencing was done on a sample of PBMCs or T cells enriched from blood (not recorded which). The receptor set was obtained from a woman aged 45-65 years in a cohort exposed to, infected with or recovered from COVID-19 (not recorded which).

The chain couples TRBV19 to TRBJ2-7; TRBD1 aligns across 8 bases. The J segment lost 2 bases and the V segment lost 5 bases, leaving 11 bases of the junction unmatched. The germline V gene has CDR1 LNHDA and CDR2 SQIVND (reference sequence). The length of the CDR3 is 16 residues. The DNA for the CDR3 is TGTGCCAGTAGTCCCAGGGGACAGGTTGAAACCTACGAGCAGTACTTC. The encoded protein is CASSPRGQVETYEQYF.

The chain employs TRBV7-2 and TRBJ2-3; 9 nucleotides line up with TRBD1. Germline V CDR1 and CDR2: SGHTA, FQGNSA. J was trimmed by 2 bases and V by 5 bases; bases with no gene match: 8. This CDR3 spans 16 amino acids. The CDR3 DNA sequence: TGTGCCAGCAGCCACCCGGGACAGGGCCCCACAGATACGCAGTATTTT. Translation: CASSHPGQGPTDTQYF. The whole variable domain, filled in from reference TRBV7-2 and TRBJ2-3, reads GAGVSQSPSNKVTEKGKDVELRCDPISGHTALYWYRQSLGQGLEFLIYFQGNSAPDKSGLPSDRFSAERTGGSVSTLTIQRTQQEDSAVYLCASSHPGQGPTDTQYFGPGTRLTVL.

This chain links TRBV29-1 with TRBJ2-3; no firm D call. The CDR3 has 13 amino acids. V lost 4 bases, J lost 2 bases, and 10 bases lay in between. Germline loops: CDR1 SQVTM, CDR2 ANQGSEA. DNA for the CDR3: TGCAGCGTTGTGAAGAGAGACACAGATACGCAGTATTTT. It encodes CSVVKRDTDTQYF.

The rearrangement links TRBV3-1 (or the pseudogene TRBV3-2) to TRBJ1-1; 11 bases are shared with TRBD1. Per the germline V gene, CDR1 is LGHDT and CDR2 is YNNKEL (reference sequence). V was pared by 4 bases and J by 5 bases, with 12 bases of the junction left unmatched. This CDR3 is built from 17 residues. The CDR3 here is CASSPWTGGSSGTEAFF. DNA of the CDR3: TGTGCCAGCAGCCCCTGGACAGGGGGCTCGTCGGGAACTGAAGCTTTCTTT.

This chain uses TRBV28 with TRBJ2-1; D is uncertain. Per the germline V gene, CDR1 is MDHEN and CDR2 is SYDVKM. The CDR3 consists of 11 residues. V lost 5 bases and J 10 bases, leaving 9 bases between the germline ends. CDR3 nucleotides: TGTGCCAGCAGTCCGCGCAGGGAGCAGTTCTTC. Protein sequence: CASSPRREQFF.

This clone has ten or more counts. The chain uses TRBV7-2 and TRBJ1-2, with 10 bases matching TRBD1. CDR3 length: 15 amino acids. Germline values: CDR1 SGHTA, CDR2 FQGNSA. Trimming removed 5 bases from V and 7 bases from J; junction bases left unmatched: 10. CDR3 region: CASSPPGQGKVGYTF. Here the CDR3 DNA reads TGTGCCAGCAGCCCGCCGGGACAGGGGAAGGTTGGCTACACCTTC.

The V and J genes are TRBV6-5 and TRBJ1-5; possibly TRBD1 for D (5 bases). Trimming shortened V by 2 bases and J by 6 bases, and 14 bases separated the two germline ends. Germline assignment: CDR1 MNHEY and CDR2 SVGAGI. This CDR3 is built from 15 residues. CDR3 coding DNA: TGTGCCAGCAGTTACGTGTCTGGGGCGAGTCAGCCCCAGCATTTT. It translates to CASSYVSGASQPQHF.

V usage is TRBV14 and J usage is TRBJ1-5; D remains unclear. This CDR3 is built from 18 residues. Per germline, CDR1 SGHDN and CDR2 FVKESK. V was shortened by 0 bases and J by 0 bases, with 15 bases between the two germline ends. The DNA for the CDR3 is TGTGCCAGCAGCCAAGATCTAGTCGGGGAATATAGCAATCAGCCCCAGCATTTT. Translated, it gives CASSQDLVGEYSNQPQHF. The full variable domain, its missing parts supplied by reference TRBV14 and TRBJ1-5, is EAGVTQFPSHSVIEKGQTVTLRCDPISGHDNLYWYRRVMGKEIKFLLHFVKESKQDESGMPNNRFLAERTGGTYSTLKVQPAELEDSGVYFCASSQDLVGEYSNQPQHFGDGTRLSIL.

This chain connects TRBV18 to TRBJ2-1, with 10 bases fitting TRBD1. V lost 1 base, J lost 2 bases, and 2 bases stayed unmatched. The CDR3 spans 16 residues. Germline V lookup: CDR1 KGHSH, CDR2 LQKENI. The CDR3 DNA follows: TGTGCCAGCTCACCACTTGGGACAGGGGCCTACAATGAGCAGTTCTTC. Protein sequence: CASSPLGTGAYNEQFF.

This clone was seen more than once but under ten times. V is TRBV7-2 and J is TRBJ2-7; no reliable D call. CDR1 SGHTA and CDR2 FQGNSA come from the germline V gene. The V end was cut by 1 base, the J end by 0 bases, with 16 bases between. There are 17 residues in the CDR3. The DNA of the CDR3 is TGTGCCAGCAGCTTAGTTCTAGATCTCGCCAACTCCTACGAGCAGTACTTC. Its translation is CASSLVLDLANSYEQYF.

This rearrangement joins TRBV7-9 to TRBJ1-1; TRBD1 agrees at 8 bases. J was trimmed by 0 bases and V by 5 bases; bases with no gene match: 11. The germline V gene has CDR1 SEHNR and CDR2 FQNEAQ (reference sequence). The CDR3 covers 17 residues. Here the CDR3 reads CASSGPGQEIMNTEAFF. The CDR3 DNA follows: TGTGCCAGCAGCGGTCCGGGACAGGAGATTATGAACACTGAAGCTTTCTTT.

The genes are TRBV13 and TRBJ1-4; D gene unclear. The CDR3 extends over 14 amino acids. V was shortened by 0 bases and J by 5 bases, with 7 bases between the two germline ends. From germline, CDR1 is PRHDT and CDR2 FYEKMQ (reference sequence). DNA for the CDR3: TGTGCCAGCAGCTTAGGACTGCCGAATGAAAAACTGTTTTTT. Translated, it gives CASSLGLPNEKLFF. The full variable domain, in which reference TRBV13 and TRBJ1-4 provide the parts outside the CDR3, is AAGVIQSPRHLIKEKRETATLKCYPIPRHDTVYWYQQGPGQDPQFLISFYEKMQSDKGSIPDRFSAQQFSDYHSELNMSSLELGDSALYFCASSLGLPNEKLFFGSGTQLSVL.

The J gene is TRBJ1-1, the V gene TRBV5-6; D possibly corresponds to TRBD1 (6 bases). The ends were cut back, 1 base at V and 5 bases at J, with 12 bases in the middle. CDR1 and CDR2 (germline): SGHDT, YYEEEE. CDR3 length equals 14 residues. The CDR3 sequence is CASSLRGGGTEAFF. DNA for the CDR3: TGTGCCAGCAGCTTGAGGGGGGGAGGAACTGAAGCTTTCTTT. Together with reference TRBV5-6 and TRBJ1-1, the CDR3 gives the full variable domain: DAGVTQSPTHLIKTRGQQVTLRCSPKSGHDTVSWYQQALGQGPQFIFQYYEEEERQRGNFPDRFSGHQFPNYSSELNVNALLLGDSALYLCASSLRGGGTEAFFGQGTRLTVV.

The chain couples TRBV9 to TRBJ2-5; 13 nucleotides agree with TRBD2. The CDR3 sequence is 17 residues long. Per germline, CDR1 SGDLS and CDR2 YYNGEE. The junction had 11 bases not matched to a gene; V was cut back by 4 bases and J by 5 bases. As DNA, the CDR3 is TGTGCCAGCAGCCTAAGGACTAGCGGGAGACCCGCGGAGACCCAGTACTTC. It is translated as CASSLRTSGRPAETQYF.

This chain links TRBV5-1 with TRBJ2-7; D is unclear. V lost 5 bases, J lost 7 bases, and 10 bases lay in between. Looked up from germline, CDR1 is SGHRS and CDR2 is YFSETQ. The CDR3 consists of 11 residues. This CDR3 is CASSHAAEQYF. CDR3 nucleotides: TGCGCCAGCAGTCACGCAGCGGAGCAGTACTTC.

The chain combines TRBV29-1 with TRBJ2-1; D is ambiguous. The germline V gene encodes CDR1 SQVTM and CDR2 ANQGSEA. This CDR3 contains 10 residues. Trimming stripped 0 bases from V and 12 bases from J, with 6 bases between. The CDR3 bases are TGCAGCGTTGAAGAGAAAGCGCAGTTCTTC. Translation gives CSVEEKAQFF.

The chain combines TRBV28 with TRBJ1-2, with a possible D match to TRBD1 (6 bases). CDR3 length: 16 residues. V was shortened by 6 bases and J by 0 bases, with 17 bases between the two germline ends. CDR1 MDHEN and CDR2 SYDVKM come from the germline V gene. This CDR3 is CASSPAGTTPNYGYTF. CDR3 DNA sequence: TGTGCCAGCAGCCCCGCCGGGACAACGCCTAACTATGGCTACACCTTC.

This clone appeared once. The CDR3 loop is CASSLNVAVKDPFF. CDR3 nucleotides: TGTGCCAGCAGCTTAAATGTGGCTGTAAAAGATCCGTTCTTC. The chain combines TRBV7-2 with TRBJ2-1; D not certain. The CDR3 has 14 amino acids. The V end was cut by 2 bases, the J end by 15 bases, with 20 bases between. CDR1 and CDR2 from the germline V gene are SGHTA and FQGNSA.